This T cell receptor beta chain comes out of a study of early T cells in non-severe SARS-CoV-2 infection. Individual cDNA molecules were tagged with unique molecular identifiers, the study reported. TCRdb reprocessed the 5' RACE reads with MiXCR, giving one entry per CDR3 protein. The table shows more than 55,000 distinct CDR3 sequences, with approximately 12% occurring only once. Trimming cost V 6 bases and J 4 bases, with 6 bases left between them. CDR3 length: 11 amino acids. In germline, CDR1 is MNHEY, CDR2 SVGEGT. This clonotype was observed a few times. V gene TRBV6-2 or TRBV6-3 combines with J gene TRBJ1-2; no firm D call. The receptor was derived from an adult who was a healthcare worker with PCR-confirmed SARS-CoV-2 infection or an uninfected control (not recorded which). The sequenced sample was whole blood. In nucleotides, the CDR3 is TGTGCCAGCAGCCAAAGCTATGGCTACACCTTC. Translated, it gives CASSQSYGYTF.